The 31 T cell receptor beta chains listed next were all sequenced from one sample in a study of metastatic and nonmetastatic thyroid tumors. Via MiXCR, TCRdb re-called the PCR reads. This table holds around 22,000 clones, around 20% found once. Among the patients, none had received any treatment before thyroid surgery. Input material: blood. These receptors originate from a male donor with papillary thyroid cancer or a benign thyroid nodule (not recorded which). Some clones in this sample may be carry-over from other donors' samples.

This clone was detected ten times or more. The V and J genes are TRBV11-2 and TRBJ1-4; D remains ambiguous. Germline CDR1 reads SGHAT; CDR2 reads FQNNGV. The V and J ends lost 6 bases and 7 bases respectively, with 18 bases between them. The CDR3 extends over 15 amino acids. The DNA of the CDR3 is TGTGCCAGCAGTTCGAGAGGAGGGCCTCCTGAAAAACTGTTTTTT. It specifies CASSSRGGPPEKLFF.

This clone has only a few counts. The rearrangement links TRBV6-5 to TRBJ2-2; D possibly corresponds to TRBD2 (5 bases). The germline CDR1 and CDR2 sequences are MNHEY and SVGAGI. The CDR3 sequence is 13 residues long. Trimming cost V 3 bases and J 7 bases, with 9 bases left between them. CDR3 amino acids: CASSYKEVGELFF. In DNA, the CDR3 is TGTGCCAGCAGTTATAAGGAGGTCGGGGAGCTGTTTTTT.

This clone was counted at least ten times. The chain employs TRBV7-8 and TRBJ2-5, with D perhaps TRBD1 (6 bases). The CDR3 extends over 14 amino acids. In germline, CDR1 is SGHVS, CDR2 FQNEAQ. Deletions cut 0 bases from V and 5 bases from J, with 10 bases between. CDR3: CASSLAQGSETQYF. For the CDR3, the DNA is TGTGCCAGCAGCTTAGCCCAGGGGTCCGAGACCCAGTACTTC.

A remark on this clone: A much larger clone lies a single base off, so this may be a read error. The rearrangement links TRBV6-5 to TRBJ1-1; 12 bases line up with TRBD1. V trimming: 2 bases; J trimming: 4 bases; junction bases outside the gene matches: 11. CDR3 length equals 18 residues. The V gene's germline CDR1 is MNHEY and CDR2 SVGAGI. DNA for the CDR3: TGTGCCAGCAGTTACGGGACAGGGGGCGATCGGTTTGGCACTGAAGCTTTCTTT. It codes for CASSYGTGGDRFGTEAFF.

This clone occurred many times. The chain carries TRBV12-5 and TRBJ1-1; 7 bases match TRBD1. The CDR3 runs 14 residues. Germline lookup yields CDR1 LGHNT and CDR2 FRNRAP. The ends lost 6 bases at V and 2 bases at J; junction bases unmatched: 6. Here the CDR3 DNA reads TGTGCTAGTGGCCCTCGGACAGGAAACACTGAAGCTTTCTTT. It yields the protein CASGPRTGNTEAFF.

Sample share makes this clone medium-sized. The chain has TRBV20-1 and TRBJ2-1; 9 bases fit TRBD2. V shed 3 bases and J 3 bases; nucleotides not matched to a gene: 12. The CDR3 has 17 amino acids. CDR1 and CDR2 from the germline V gene are DFQATT and SNEGSKA (reference sequence). CDR3 DNA sequence: TGCAGTGCTAGTCAAGGACTAGCGCAACTAGTCTACAATGAGCAGTTCTTC. Protein product: CSASQGLAQLVYNEQFF.

This clone was picked up many times. The rearrangement joins TRBV18 to TRBJ2-2; a weak D match, TRBD1 (5 bases). V was shortened by 6 bases and J by 0 bases, with 11 bases between the two germline ends. Germline V gene lookup returns CDR1 KGHSH and CDR2 LQKENI. CDR3 length: 15 amino acids. CDR3 residues: CASSVDIANTGELFF. CDR3 nucleotides: TGTGCCAGCTCGGTGGACATTGCGAACACCGGGGAGCTGTTTTTT. Variable domain in full (rest from reference TRBV18 and TRBJ2-2): NAGVMQNPRHLVRRRGQEARLRCSPMKGHSHVYWYRQLPEEGLKFMVYLQKENIIDESGMPKERFSAEFPKEGPSILRIQQVVRGDSAAYFCASSVDIANTGELFFGEGSRLTVL.

As concerns this clone: A junction end diverges from the germline sequence, so it may reflect a read error. The chain has TRBV11-1 and TRBJ2-3; 9 bases are a match to TRBD2. The CDR3 has 16 residues. Germline CDR1 and CDR2: SGHAT and FQDESV (reference sequence). The CDR3 DNA reads TGTGCCAGCAGCTCCTGGACTAGCGTTAGCACAGATACGCAGTATTTC. This sequence encodes CASSSWTSVSTDTQYF.

This clone is medium-sized. This rearrangement joins TRBV28 to TRBJ2-1, with 10 nucleotides matching TRBD1. V gave up 5 bases and J gave up 3 bases; unmatched junction bases: 7. Germline loops: CDR1 MDHEN, CDR2 SYDVKM. The CDR3 is made up of 16 amino acids. CDR3 bases: TGTGCCAGCAGTCCAAGGACAGGGGGATACTACAATGAGCAGTTCTTC. It is translated as CASSPRTGGYYNEQFF.

This clone has ten or more counts. The chain couples TRBV5-1 to TRBJ1-1; D is possibly TRBD1 (6 bases). The CDR3 runs 13 residues. Trimming removed 4 bases from V and 1 base from J, with 8 bases in between. From germline, CDR1 is SGHRS and CDR2 YFSETQ. The CDR3 region is CASSEQGNTEAFF. For the CDR3, the DNA is TGCGCCAGCAGCGAACAGGGGAACACTGAAGCTTTCTTT.

The chain is built from TRBV7-8 and TRBJ1-5; the D gene is possibly TRBD1 (6 bases). Trimming removed 1 base at V and 6 bases at J, with 13 bases between. CDR3 length equals 15 residues. The V gene's germline CDR1 is SGHVS and CDR2 FQNEAQ. The CDR3 coding sequence is TGTGCCAGCAGCTTAGAGGCAGGGGCTGCTCAGCCCCAGCATTTT. Its protein is CASSLEAGAAQPQHF.

This clone appeared many times. The chain uses TRBV11-2 and TRBJ1-3; D remains ambiguous. V lost 5 bases and J lost 0, with 11 bases in between. Germline CDR1 SGHAT, CDR2 FQNNGV. The CDR3 runs to 15 residues. The DNA of the CDR3 is TGTGCCAGCAGCCCCAACATCGTCTCTGGAAACACCATATATTTT. Its translation: CASSPNIVSGNTIYF.

The table lists this clone with many counts. With a much larger clone just one base away, this may be a read error. Other DNA sequences in this specimen translate into the identical CDR3. This chain uses TRBV19 with TRBJ2-7; D gene ambiguous. V lost 4 bases to trimming and J lost 4 bases, with 8 bases between them. Germline V gene data show CDR1 as LNHDA and CDR2 as SQIVND (reference sequence). The CDR3 spans 12 residues. The CDR3, as DNA: TGTGCCAGTAGTAGGATGGGGTACGAGCAGTACTTC. Translation: CASSRMGYEQYF.

The gene calls are TRBV5-6 and TRBJ2-3, with 9 bases lining up with TRBD2. The J segment lost 1 base and the V segment lost 0 bases, leaving 6 bases of the junction unmatched. The CDR3 covers 17 residues. CDR1 and CDR2 (germline): SGHDT, YYEEEE. CDR3 amino acids: CASSLERGLAGTDTQYF. The CDR3 DNA sequence: TGTGCCAGCAGCTTGGAGAGGGGACTAGCCGGCACAGATACGCAGTATTTT.

J is TRBJ1-1 and V is TRBV6-1; 7 nucleotides line up with TRBD1. Per germline, CDR1 MNHNS and CDR2 SASEGT. The ends lost 6 bases at V and 6 bases at J; junction bases unmatched: 13. The length of the CDR3 is 15 residues. Here the CDR3 reads CASRRETGMAAEAFF. In DNA, the CDR3 is TGTGCCAGCAGAAGAGAGACAGGGATGGCCGCTGAAGCTTTCTTT.

To note about this clone: This sequence may be a read error, since a much larger clone differs from it by one base. Other DNA sequences within the sample encode an identical CDR3. The rearrangement joins TRBV7-9 to TRBJ2-5; D gene uncertain. Germline V gene lookup returns CDR1 SEHNR and CDR2 FQNEAQ (reference sequence). The germline V and J ends were trimmed by 5 bases and 1 base, with 14 bases remaining between them. This CDR3 spans 15 amino acids. The CDR3 region has the DNA TGTGCCAGCAGCCGTGGTCTTCTGGCCCAAGAGACCCAGTACTTC. This translates into CASSRGLLAQETQYF.

This clone was detected ten times or more. V usage is TRBV5-1 and J usage is TRBJ2-7; 11 bases match TRBD2. The V and J ends lost 7 bases and 2 bases, in that order; junction bases with no gene match: 8. Germline V lookup: CDR1 SGHRS, CDR2 YFSETQ. The CDR3 contains 15 residues. The CDR3 DNA follows: TGCGCCAGCGGGCCTGGACTAGCGGGCGCCTACGAGCAGTACTTC. Residues: CASGPGLAGAYEQYF.

This clone is labeled as medium-sized. The chain is built from TRBV28 and TRBJ1-6; TRBD1 might be the D (5 bases). The CDR3 covers 17 residues. Per the germline V gene, CDR1 is MDHEN and CDR2 is SYDVKM. The V and J ends lost 2 bases and 7 bases respectively, with 18 bases between them. The CDR3 DNA reads as TGTGCCAGCAGTTTACTAGTAGGATTGGGGACCAATTCACCCCTCCACTTT. Translating it yields CASSLLVGLGTNSPLHF.

This clone was recorded many times. The chain joins TRBV24-1 to TRBJ2-5; D perhaps matches TRBD1 (5 bases). Germline-derived CDR1 and CDR2 are KGHDR and SFDVKD. The CDR3 consists of 14 residues. Trimming shortened V by 4 bases and J by 5 bases, and 13 bases separated the two germline ends. The CDR3 is CATSDRRVGETQYF. The CDR3 region has the DNA TGTGCCACCAGTGACCGCAGGGTAGGGGAGACCCAGTACTTC.

This clone was detected only a few times. One end of the junction is discordant with germline, which a read error may explain. This sequence joins TRBV16 and TRBJ2-3; D is perhaps TRBD2 (5 bases). CDR3 length equals 15 residues. CDR1 and CDR2 (germline): KGHSY, FQNENV. CDR3 amino acids: CANSQTGYGTDTQYF. The CDR3 DNA is TGTGCCAACAGCCAAACGGGGTACGGCACAGATACGCAGTATTTT.

This clone qualifies as medium-sized. V gene TRBV28 combines with J gene TRBJ1-2; TRBD1 matches at 9 bases. The germline gives CDR1 MDHEN, CDR2 SYDVKM. V lost 6 bases and J lost 0; bases outside the gene matches: 17. The CDR3 has 19 amino acids. The CDR3 nucleotides read TGTGCCAGCAGCTCCCTACTTAGGGGACAGGGCTATACTAACTATGGCTACACCTTC. It codes for CASSSLLRGQGYTNYGYTF.

A few counts support this clone. With a much larger clone just one base away, this may be a read error. J is TRBJ1-5 and V is TRBV11-1; 7 bases match TRBD1. The CDR3 is made up of 16 amino acids. Germline CDR1 SGHAT, CDR2 FQDESV (reference sequence). J gave up 5 bases and V 2 bases, and 9 bases lay outside the gene matches. The CDR3 loop is CASSLSSGGPHQPQHF. The DNA of the CDR3 is TGTGCCAGCAGCTTATCTTCAGGGGGGCCGCATCAGCCCCAGCATTTT.

In its sample, this clone is medium-sized. V usage is TRBV6-5 and J usage is TRBJ1-3, with TRBD1 matching over 7 bases. V lost 2 bases to trimming and J lost 5 bases; unmatched junction nucleotides: 9. CDR3 length equals 16 residues. CDR1 is MNHEY and CDR2 is SVGAGI in the germline V gene. CDR3 sequence reads: CASSYHTRQGRNTIYF. In DNA form, the CDR3 reads TGTGCCAGCAGTTACCATACACGACAGGGTAGAAACACCATATATTTT.

This clone is termed medium-sized (0.01 to 0.1%). V gene TRBV12-3 or TRBV12-4 combines with J gene TRBJ2-5; maybe TRBD2 (6 bases). Deletions cut 5 bases from V and 4 bases from J, with 17 bases between. The CDR3 consists of 15 residues. The CDR3 loop reads CASSPSWRGGETQYF. CDR3 bases: TGTGCCAGCAGTCCCTCTTGGAGGGGTGGAGAGACCCAGTACTTC.

This sequence joins TRBV2 and TRBJ1-4, with TRBD1 identical over 7 bases. CDR3 length: 16 amino acids. The trim removed 3 bases at V and 7 bases at J, leaving 11 bases unmatched. The V gene's germline CDR1 is SNHLY and CDR2 FYNNEI. CDR3 loop: CASSDETTRDSEKLFF. The CDR3 nucleotides read TGTGCCAGCAGTGACGAAACAACTAGGGACAGTGAAAAACTGTTTTTT.

This clone was seen more than once but under ten times. The chain combines TRBV10-3 with TRBJ2-5, with D perhaps TRBD2 (5 bases). The CDR3 totals 14 residues. The germline V gene has CDR1 ENHRY and CDR2 SYGVKD. Trimming stripped 2 bases from V and 4 bases from J, with 11 bases between. CDR3: CAISEVGSGETQYF. In DNA, the CDR3 is TGTGCCATCAGTGAGGTGGGGAGTGGAGAGACCCAGTACTTC.

This clone is labeled as medium-sized. The CDR3 spells CASNTGGGGAYNSPLHF. DNA of the CDR3: TGTGCCAGCAACACCGGGGGAGGGGGCGCCTATAATTCACCCCTCCACTTT. The V gene is TRBV6-1, the J gene TRBJ1-6; 7 bases match TRBD1. The V gene's germline CDR1 is MNHNS and CDR2 SASEGT. The length of the CDR3 is 17 residues. V lost 7 bases, J lost 2 bases, and 11 bases stayed unmatched.

The V call is TRBV20-1, the J call TRBJ2-1; tentatively, D is TRBD1 (5 bases). Trimming shortened V by 6 bases and J by 5 bases, and 14 bases separated the two germline ends. This CDR3 comprises 13 residues. Per the germline V gene, CDR1 is DFQATT and CDR2 is SNEGSKA (reference sequence). CDR3 protein: CSARYWGDNEQFF. The CDR3 region has the DNA TGCAGTGCCAGATATTGGGGCGACAATGAGCAGTTCTTC.

This clone was counted a few times. Compared with germline, one end of the junction differs, possibly owing to a read error. CDR3 DNA: TGTGTCAGCAAAGCCATAAGGTGGGCGGGTCTGCAGTTCTTC. It encodes CVSKAIRWAGLQFF. The rearrangement uses TRBV2 and TRBJ2-1; possible D gene TRBD2, 5 bases. Germline lookup yields CDR1 SNHLY and CDR2 FYNNEI. The CDR3 has 14 residues.

This clone came up many times. J is TRBJ2-7 and V is TRBV3-1; 8 bases map to TRBD2. V was clipped by 1 base and J by 9 bases; unmatched bases: 17. This CDR3 region has 17 residues. Germline values: CDR1 LGHDT, CDR2 YNNKEL (reference sequence). CDR3 residues: CASSQGPPGGPFIGQYF. The CDR3 DNA reads as TGTGCCAGCAGCCAAGGGCCACCGGGAGGGCCCTTTATAGGGCAGTACTTC.

This clone was seen at least ten times. The V call is TRBV30, the J call TRBJ2-3, with 7 nucleotides matching TRBD2. Losses at the gene ends were 1 base for V and 1 base for J; bases not matched to a gene: 2. Germline loops: CDR1 GTSNPN, CDR2 SVGIG (reference sequence). This CDR3 comprises 14 residues. CDR3 sequence (DNA): TGTGCCTGGAGTGGGGGACTACGCACAGATACGCAGTATTTT. This sequence encodes CAWSGGLRTDTQYF.